The 20 T cell receptor beta chains given below trace back to one sample, sequenced in a study of T cell responses to AZD1222 COVID-19 vaccine. The data were produced by immunoSEQ multiplex PCR, yet TCRdb's version contains in-frame clones alone and is incomplete. The table records 100,000 to 150,000 clones, 75% to 95% of them present only once. The sample here was peripheral blood, taken on day 0 of AZD1222 vaccination. Receptor source: an adult in good health.

The chain recombines TRBV5-1 with TRBJ1-3; D not certain. The CDR3 is 16 amino acids. Germline V gene sequence: CDR1 SGHRS, CDR2 YFSETQ. V lost 0 bases to trimming and J lost 0 bases, with 10 bases between them. The CDR3 DNA sequence: TGCGCCAGCAGCTTGGCCGTGGCGGGCTCTGGAAACACCATATATTTT. Translated: CASSLAVAGSGNTIYF.

The chain has TRBV7-2 and TRBJ1-6; D is unresolved. V was cut by 2 bases and J by 10 bases, with 9 bases left in between. The CDR3 has 13 amino acids. Germline V gene sequence: CDR1 SGHTA, CDR2 FQGNSA. The DNA of the CDR3 is TGTGCCAGCAGCTTAACAGTGGGATCACCCCTCCACTTT. Protein product: CASSLTVGSPLHF.

This chain connects TRBV3-1 (or the pseudogene TRBV3-2) to TRBJ2-3; possible D gene TRBD2, 5 bases. Germline loops: CDR1 LGHDT, CDR2 YNNKEL (reference sequence). The V end was cut by 1 base, the J end by 5 bases, with 7 bases between. There are 13 residues in the CDR3. CDR3 protein: CASSQVRGDTQYF. The DNA of the CDR3 is TGTGCCAGCAGCCAAGTTCGGGGAGATACGCAGTATTTT.

The chain employs TRBV2 and TRBJ1-2; no reliable D call. Deletions cut 6 bases from V and 2 bases from J, with 13 bases between. This CDR3 region has 14 residues. Germline V gene lookup returns CDR1 SNHLY and CDR2 FYNNEI. CDR3 coding DNA: TGTGCCAGCAGCCAAACTACAGTAAACTATGGCTACACCTTC. It is translated as CASSQTTVNYGYTF.

The J gene is TRBJ1-3, the V gene TRBV30; possible D gene TRBD1, 6 bases. V lost 0 bases, J lost 0 bases, and 9 bases lay in between. Per germline, CDR1 GTSNPN and CDR2 SVGIG (reference sequence). The CDR3 runs 15 residues. The CDR3 here is CAWSVIRGSGNTIYF. The CDR3 nucleotides read TGTGCCTGGAGTGTAATCAGGGGCTCTGGAAACACCATATATTTT.

The rearrangement joins TRBV4-3 to TRBJ2-5; 11 bases are a match to TRBD2. The V gene's germline CDR1 is LGHNA and CDR2 YSLEER. The CDR3 has 18 residues. The J segment lost 1 base and the V segment lost 0 bases, leaving 7 bases of the junction unmatched. CDR3 in amino acids: CASSQDPGGLAGQETQYF. The DNA of the CDR3 is TGCGCCAGCAGCCAAGATCCGGGCGGACTAGCGGGCCAAGAGACCCAGTACTTC.

The J gene is TRBJ2-7, the V gene TRBV25-1, with D unresolved. Between the trimmed V and J ends, which lost 1 base and 0 bases, there was a span of 10 bases. The CDR3 totals 15 residues. Germline V gives CDR1 MGHDK, CDR2 SYGVNS. CDR3 DNA sequence: TGTGCCAGCAGTGAATCGGCAGGCTACTCCTACGAGCAGTACTTC. Translating gives CASSESAGYSYEQYF.

This chain uses TRBV19 with TRBJ1-4, with 7 bases fitting TRBD1. CDR3 length equals 15 residues. CDR1 LNHDA and CDR2 SQIVND come from the germline V gene (reference sequence). The J segment lost 6 bases and the V segment lost 3 bases, leaving 7 bases of the junction unmatched. The CDR3: CASSIGTELYEKLFF. The CDR3 DNA is TGTGCCAGTAGTATTGGGACAGAGCTCTATGAAAAACTGTTTTTT.

The gene calls are TRBV5-1 and TRBJ2-2; D gene uncertain. From germline, CDR1 is SGHRS and CDR2 YFSETQ. V was trimmed by 2 bases and J by 4 bases, leaving 9 bases between them. This CDR3 contains 14 residues. The CDR3 region has the DNA TGCGCCAGCAGCTTAAGGACGGGCACCGGGGAGCTGTTTTTT. This encodes CASSLRTGTGELFF.

The gene calls are TRBV19 and TRBJ1-5; tentative D call: TRBD1 (6 bases). Trimming removed 3 bases from V and 6 bases from J, with 12 bases in between. The CDR3 contains 14 residues. CDR1 and CDR2 (germline): LNHDA, SQIVND (reference sequence). The CDR3 loop is CASSMMGASQPQHF. The CDR3 DNA reads as TGTGCCAGTAGTATGATGGGGGCGAGTCAGCCCCAGCATTTT.

The chain employs TRBV5-8 and TRBJ2-7; 8 bases agree with TRBD2. The CDR3 length is 14 residues. V shed 6 bases, J shed 0 bases, and the junction held 5 bases outside the gene matches. Germline V lookup: CDR1 SGHTS, CDR2 YDEGEE. DNA for the CDR3: TGTGCCAGCAAGAGGCGGGAGGCCTCCTACGAGCAGTACTTC. Translation: CASKRREASYEQYF.

This rearrangement joins TRBV28 to TRBJ2-1; 11 positions match TRBD2. CDR3 length: 15 residues. Trimming at V came to 5 bases and at J to 0 bases, leaving 0 bases not matched to a gene. Germline V gives CDR1 MDHEN, CDR2 SYDVKM. The CDR3 DNA reads as TGTGCCAGCAGTACTAGCGGGAGCTCCTACAATGAGCAGTTCTTC. Its translation is CASSTSGSSYNEQFF.

This chain connects TRBV4-3 to TRBJ1-4; the match to TRBD1 covers 10 bases. This CDR3 comprises 15 residues. In germline, CDR1 is LGHNA, CDR2 YSLEER. The V gene end was trimmed by 0 bases and the J gene end by 10 bases; junction bases not matched to a gene: 5. The CDR3 DNA is TGCGCCAGCAGCCAAGAGGGACAGGGGCAGGGAAAACTGTTTTTT. Translation gives CASSQEGQGQGKLFF.

The genes are TRBV5-1 and TRBJ1-2, with D possibly matching TRBD1 (6 bases). Trimming left V 4 bases short and J 8 bases short, with 12 bases between. The CDR3 consists of 12 residues. Germline CDR1 SGHRS, CDR2 YFSETQ. Here the CDR3 reads CASSVDSGGYTF. The CDR3 DNA is TGCGCCAGCAGCGTGGACAGCGGAGGCTACACCTTC. Full variable domain (missing parts from reference TRBV5-1 and TRBJ1-2): KAGVTQTPRYLIKTRGQQVTLSCSPISGHRSVSWYQQTPGQGLQFLFEYFSETQRNKGNFPGRFSGRQFSNSRSEMNVSTLELGDSALYLCASSVDSGGYTFGSGTRLTVV.

CDR3 in DNA: TGTGCCAGCAATTCAGGCACAGATACGCAGTATTTT. Translation: CASNSGTDTQYF. The chain carries TRBV28 and TRBJ2-3; D unclear. V lost 7 bases and J lost 1, with 6 bases in between. The CDR3 loop spans 12 amino acids. Per germline, CDR1 MDHEN and CDR2 SYDVKM.

The chain is built from TRBV28 and TRBJ1-5; D remains unclear. The CDR3 length is 12 residues. Deletions cut 6 bases from V and 6 bases from J, with 9 bases between. Looked up from germline, CDR1 is MDHEN and CDR2 is SYDVKM. CDR3 amino acids: CASSLRLQPQHF. The CDR3 coding sequence is TGTGCCAGCAGCTTGAGGCTTCAGCCCCAGCATTTT.

The chain combines TRBV28 with TRBJ1-5, with 8 bases lining up with TRBD1. J was trimmed by 7 bases and V by 6 bases; bases with no gene match: 8. The CDR3 runs 14 residues. From germline, CDR1 is MDHEN and CDR2 SYDVKM. The CDR3 spells CASRAGGAGQPQHF. The DNA for the CDR3 is TGTGCCAGCAGAGCAGGGGGCGCTGGGCAGCCCCAGCATTTT. Combining the CDR3 with reference TRBV28 and TRBJ1-5 gives the whole variable domain DVKVTQSSRYLVKRTGEKVFLECVQDMDHENMFWYRQDPGLGLRLIYFSYDVKMKEKGDIPEGYSVSREKKERFSLILESASTNQTSMYLCASRAGGAGQPQHFGDGTRLSIL.

J is TRBJ1-2 and V is TRBV28, with no clear D. The CDR3 has 13 amino acids. Looked up from germline, CDR1 is MDHEN and CDR2 is SYDVKM. V was clipped by 4 bases and J by 4 bases, with 10 bases between them. The DNA of the CDR3 is TGTGCCAGCAGTTCCTACATCCTCTATGGCTACACCTTC. It specifies CASSSYILYGYTF.

The CDR3 bases are TGTGCCAGCAGCTGGGACAGGGTACAGCCCCAGCATTTT. Encoded protein: CASSWDRVQPQHF. The chain combines TRBV7-2 with TRBJ1-5; 9 bases agree with TRBD1. The length of the CDR3 is 13 residues. Germline V CDR1 and CDR2: SGHTA, FQGNSA. V was pared by 4 bases and J by 7 bases, with 2 bases of the junction left unmatched.

V and J are TRBV28 and TRBJ2-7, with 7 positions matching TRBD1. The germline V gene has CDR1 MDHEN and CDR2 SYDVKM. Losses at the gene ends were 3 bases for V and 6 bases for J; bases not matched to a gene: 5. The CDR3 sequence is 13 residues long. The CDR3 loop reads CASSFRDRVEQYF. CDR3 DNA: TGTGCCAGCAGTTTCAGAGACAGGGTCGAGCAGTACTTC.